These T cell receptor beta chains were read from a single sample in a study of blood T cell repertoires in COVID-19. TCRdb's copy holds only in-frame clones and misses some; the assay was immunoSEQ multiplex PCR. Here the sample spans approximately 220,000 clones, roughly 83% being singletons. The sequenced material came from peripheral blood. These receptors were collected from a man aged 40-50 years with acute or convalescent COVID-19. Both conserved end residues are trimmed from each CDR3. D genes are given only for firm matches.

>TRBJ1-4|TRBV10-3|NA|14
AISPGGLATNEKLF
>TRBJ2-7|TRBV29-1|NA|11
SVRPVGGYEQY
>TRBJ1-1|TRBV7-9|NA|10
ASSFESTEAF
>TRBJ1-2|TRBV30|NA|10
AWSRQVYGYT
>TRBJ1-2|TRBV7-2|NA|11
ASSLGQPYGYT
>TRBJ2-5|TRBV18|NA|11
ASSPTTEETQY
>TRBJ2-7|TRBV7-2|NA|13
ASSQGLLQAYEQY
>TRBJ1-5|TRBV5-1|NA|10
ASSLDGQPQH
>TRBJ1-4|TRBV6-6|NA|13
ASSYPTWGEEKLF
>TRBJ2-1|TRBV6-2/TRBV6-3|TRBD2|17
ASSYEAGGALSFYNEQF
>TRBJ2-2|TRBV5-4|NA|14
ASSLELAGNTGELF
>TRBJ1-1|TRBV6-4|NA|11
ASSLDRNTEAF
>TRBJ1-2|TRBV4-2|NA|12
ASSQERVARGYT
>TRBJ2-3|TRBV2|NA|12
ASSEDSNTDTQY
>TRBJ1-1|TRBV29-1|TRBD1|12
SAVAGTGGTEAF
>TRBJ1-2|TRBV27|NA|14
ASPKGVEEIYYGYT
>TRBJ2-7|TRBV5-1|TRBD2|13
ASSLGVAGAYEQY
>TRBJ2-3|TRBV5-1|NA|11
ASSLQGTDTQY
>TRBJ2-7|TRBV5-4|TRBD1|12
ASSGGQTDYEQY
>TRBJ2-2|TRBV7-3|TRBD1|15
ASSLTMGTGNTGELF
>TRBJ1-1|TRBV30|NA|11
AWSPRGSTEAF
>TRBJ2-5|TRBV6-4|NA|12
ASSNGTPQETQY
>TRBJ1-5|TRBV19|NA|12
ASRKRNSNQPQH
>TRBJ2-3|TRBV15|NA|13
ATSRAGSFADTQY
>TRBJ2-7|TRBV6-6|TRBD1|13
ASTLRRTGSSEQY
>TRBJ2-1|TRBV12-3/TRBV12-4|NA|11
ASSTRQDNEQF
>TRBJ1-1|TRBV5-1|NA|12
ASSLGTVNTEAF
>TRBJ1-4|TRBV7-2|NA|15
ASSLGWAKRANEKLF
>TRBJ1-1|TRBV6-5|TRBD1|13
ASRTDRDWITEAF
>TRBJ2-3|TRBV12-3/TRBV12-4|NA|11
ASSLGGEDTQY
>TRBJ2-1|TRBV14|TRBD1|13
ASSQAPDRADRQF
>TRBJ2-7|TRBV7-8|NA|13
ASSLAFGGSYEQY
>TRBJ2-3|TRBV6-4|TRBD2|13
ATRILAGGTDTQY
>TRBJ2-7|TRBV27|TRBD1|12
ASSRDRLTYEQY
>TRBJ2-1|TRBV4-2|NA|14
ASSQGPVSSYNEQF
>TRBJ1-5|TRBV28|NA|12
ASCRGFGNQPQH
>TRBJ2-4|TRBV6-6|TRBD1|14
ASSSGTELAKNIQY
>TRBJ1-1|TRBV5-1|NA|12
ASSQDSRNTEAF
>TRBJ2-7|TRBV10-3|TRBD2|13
AISGQRGGAYEQY
>TRBJ1-4|TRBV6-5|TRBD1|12
ASRLTGTNEKLF
>TRBJ2-2|TRBV5-1|TRBD2|14
ASSLAAGRDTGELF
>TRBJ1-1|TRBV5-6|NA|13
ASSLATALNTEAF
>TRBJ1-1|TRBV7-2|NA|12
ASSLDPGIAEAF
>TRBJ2-1|TRBV3-1/TRBV3-2|TRBD2|13
ASSPELAELNEQF